This paragraph covers one T cell receptor beta chain sequence. Its antigen remains unknown. The donors were members of the validation cohort comprising about 120 subjects, separate from the roughly 640-subject first cohort. The sample comes from a study of cytomegalovirus exposure and HLA in healthy donors. About the study: The 90 to 150 validation repertoires used the same platform as the 650 to 850 first-cohort repertoires, a later analysis reported. General observations from the study: Rare TCR sequences predominated, though certain public TCRs were found in many donors. Some TCR beta chains (around 180 of them) were listed as cytomegalovirus-associated.

Germline loops: CDR1 SGHRS, CDR2 YFSETQ. V shed 5 bases and J shed 6 bases, with 17 bases lying between them. The CDR3 totals 15 residues. Using immunoSEQ multiplex PCR, the repertoire was profiled, and TCRdb retains in-frame clones only, with some absent. The table has approximately 170,000 clones, around 85% seen once; the top ten hold about 2.3%. The chain uses TRBV5-1 and TRBJ1-4; D might be TRBD1 (6 bases). The sequence was obtained from a man aged 25-45 years in good health and CMV-seropositive. Sequenced material: PBMCs. Here the CDR3 reads CASRVGGRSDEKLFF. The DNA for the CDR3 is TGCGCCAGCAGGGTAGGGGGAAGGTCGGATGAAAAACTGTTTTTT.